One sample yielded the 9 T cell receptor beta chains listed below, sequenced in a study of T cells after yellow fever vaccination. TCRdb ran MiXCR on the 5' RACE reads and lists one entry per CDR3 protein. The sample lists some 390,000 distinct CDR3 sequences; more than 5.5% were seen once. Here the sequenced sample was PBMCs, taken 5 days after the yellow fever booster vaccination. Receptors originate from a man aged 25 to 40 who received the YFV17D yellow fever vaccine.

Ten or more counts support this clonotype. The CDR3 DNA follows: TGTGCCAGCAGCTTAGAACGACGGCGCGTGGAGACCCAGTACTTC. Translation gives CASSLERRRVETQYF. The rearrangement joins TRBV7-2 to TRBJ2-5; D gene ambiguous. The germline V gene encodes CDR1 SGHTA and CDR2 FQGNSA. V was shortened by 1 base and J by 5 bases, with 14 bases between the two germline ends. The CDR3 totals 15 residues.

Only a few counts were recorded for this clonotype. This chain's CDR3 is CASSLAPQGGDTQYF. The CDR3 DNA reads TGTGCCAGCAGTTTAGCCCCGCAAGGGGGAGATACGCAGTATTTT. This chain links TRBV12-3 or TRBV12-4 with TRBJ2-3; tentative D call: TRBD1 (6 bases). The CDR3 is 15 amino acids. V dropped 0 bases and J dropped 5 bases, with 12 bases sitting between them.

The chain uses TRBV20-1 and TRBJ2-1; 8 bases are a match to TRBD2. Trimming at V came to 5 bases and at J to 4 bases, leaving 16 bases not matched to a gene. The CDR3 runs to 17 residues. The germline CDR1 and CDR2 sequences are DFQATT and SNEGSKA (reference sequence). The CDR3 protein is CSAPITEAGARYNEQFF. In nucleotides, the CDR3 is TGCAGTGCTCCAATCACAGAAGCGGGAGCGCGGTACAATGAGCAGTTCTTC.

The V call is TRBV28, the J call TRBJ1-5, with unresolved D. The V end lost 3 bases, the J end lost 7 bases, and 4 bases lay between the germline ends. The CDR3 consists of 11 residues. Germline V lookup: CDR1 MDHEN, CDR2 SYDVKM. The CDR3 bases are TGTGCCAGCAGTTTCCACCAGCCCCAGCATTTT. Protein: CASSFHQPQHF.

This clonotype has ten or more counts. The gene calls are TRBV9 and TRBJ2-3; D not certain. V was clipped by 0 bases and J by 2 bases, with 10 bases between them. Germline CDR1 SGDLS, CDR2 YYNGEE. The CDR3 has 15 amino acids. The CDR3 loop reads CASSVVPQNTDTQYF. CDR3 coding DNA: TGTGCCAGCAGCGTAGTCCCCCAGAACACAGATACGCAGTATTTT.

In this sample, this clonotype turned up many times. J is TRBJ2-2 and V is TRBV25-1; 7 positions match TRBD2. Germline CDR1 is MGHDK and CDR2 is SYGVNS. V was clipped by 5 bases and J by 3 bases; unmatched bases: 6. The CDR3 spans 15 residues. CDR3 region: CASSQPGLHTGELFF. The DNA for the CDR3 is TGTGCCAGCAGTCAACCGGGACTACACACCGGGGAGCTGTTTTTT. Drawing the rest from reference TRBV25-1 and TRBJ2-2, the complete variable domain is EADIYQTPRYLVIGTGKKITLECSQTMGHDKMYWYQQDPGMELHLIHYSYGVNSTEKGDLSSESTVSRIRTEHFPLTLESARPSHTSQYLCASSQPGLHTGELFFGEGSRLTVL.

The V call is TRBV11-2, the J call TRBJ2-1, with D maybe TRBD2 (5 bases). The CDR3 spans 14 residues. V was shortened by 0 bases and J by 8 bases, with 11 bases between the two germline ends. Germline V gives CDR1 SGHAT, CDR2 FQNNGV. CDR3 in DNA: TGTGCCAGCAGCTTAGATCTTTGGCGGGATGAGCAGTTCTTC. Residues: CASSLDLWRDEQFF.

This clonotype was recorded many times. The chain has TRBV20-1 and TRBJ2-3; the match to TRBD2 covers 9 bases. Germline trimming cut 3 bases from V and 3 bases from J; bases unmatched to any gene: 7. The CDR3 is made up of 15 amino acids. Germline CDR1 is DFQATT and CDR2 is SNEGSKA (reference sequence). This CDR3 reads CSARGGRAGTDTQYF. The CDR3 nucleotides are TGCAGTGCTAGGGGCGGGAGGGCCGGAACAGATACGCAGTATTTT.

There are many counts of this clonotype. The chain uses TRBV28 and TRBJ2-1, with a possible D match to TRBD2 (5 bases). Trimming took off 2 bases at V and 9 bases at J, with 8 bases between the two ends. Germline CDR1 is MDHEN and CDR2 is SYDVKM. The CDR3 has 12 residues. CDR3 coding DNA: TGTGCCAGCAGTTTAAGGGCGGGTGAGCAGTTCTTC. Its translation is CASSLRAGEQFF.